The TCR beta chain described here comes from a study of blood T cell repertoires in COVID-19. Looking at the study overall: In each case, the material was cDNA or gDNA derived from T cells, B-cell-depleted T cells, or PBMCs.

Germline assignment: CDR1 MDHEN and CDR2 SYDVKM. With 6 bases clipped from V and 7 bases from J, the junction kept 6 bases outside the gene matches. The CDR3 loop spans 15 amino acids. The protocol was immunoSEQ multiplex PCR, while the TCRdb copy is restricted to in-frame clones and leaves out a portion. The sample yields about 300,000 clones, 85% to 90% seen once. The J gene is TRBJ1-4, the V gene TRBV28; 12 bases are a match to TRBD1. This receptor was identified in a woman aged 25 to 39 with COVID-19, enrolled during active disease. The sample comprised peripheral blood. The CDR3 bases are TGTGCCAGCAGCCCCGGGGACAGGGGGCGTGAAAAACTGTTTTTT. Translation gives CASSPGDRGREKLFF.